Presented here are 27 T cell receptor beta chains from one specimen sequenced in a study of cytomegalovirus exposure and HLA in healthy donors. The protocol was immunoSEQ multiplex PCR, while the TCRdb copy is restricted to in-frame clones and leaves out a portion. The sample consists of 150,000 to 200,000 clones, more than 65% of them appearing once. What was sequenced was PBMCs. These receptors all come from a woman aged 18-35 years in good health and CMV-seropositive.

The chain employs TRBV9 and TRBJ1-1; 8 bases map to TRBD1. Germline CDR1 reads SGDLS; CDR2 reads YYNGEE. V gave up 4 bases and J gave up 0 bases; unmatched junction bases: 5. This CDR3 region has 15 residues. The CDR3 region has the DNA TGTGCCAGCAGCCCGCAGGGGGCCGTGAACACTGAAGCTTTCTTT. Encoded protein: CASSPQGAVNTEAFF.

This chain links TRBV15 with TRBJ2-1; weak D call: TRBD2 (6 bases). This CDR3 region has 15 residues. The germline V gene has CDR1 LNHNV and CDR2 YYDKDF (reference sequence). The ends were cut back, 1 base at V and 0 bases at J, with 7 bases in the middle. As DNA, the CDR3 is TGTGCCACCAGCAGAGTCGGGAGCTCCTACAATGAGCAGTTCTTC. Its translation is CATSRVGSSYNEQFF.

This sequence joins TRBV18 and TRBJ1-2, with a possible D match to TRBD1 (6 bases). The CDR3 length is 14 residues. The ends were cut back, 2 bases at V and 2 bases at J, with 9 bases in the middle. CDR1 is KGHSH, CDR2 LQKENI, per germline. In DNA form, the CDR3 reads TGTGCCAGCTCACCAACGGGACAAAACTATGGCTACACCTTC. Translated, it gives CASSPTGQNYGYTF. Full variable domain (missing parts from reference TRBV18 and TRBJ1-2): NAGVMQNPRHLVRRRGQEARLRCSPMKGHSHVYWYRQLPEEGLKFMVYLQKENIIDESGMPKERFSAEFPKEGPSILRIQQVVRGDSAAYFCASSPTGQNYGYTFGSGTRLTVV.

This clone occurred once. The J gene is TRBJ1-1, the V gene TRBV19, with D perhaps matching TRBD1 (5 bases). Trimming cost V 2 bases and J 10 bases, with 20 bases left between them. The CDR3 is 15 residues long. CDR1 is LNHDA and CDR2 is SQIVND in the germline V gene (reference sequence). CDR3 amino acids: CASSIISVSDNGAFF. Here the CDR3 DNA reads TGTGCCAGTAGTATAATTTCAGTGTCGGACAACGGAGCTTTCTTT.

The rearrangement uses TRBV5-3 and TRBJ1-2; D gene unclear. TRBV5-3 belongs to the ORF category, with a function that is uncertain. V was shortened by 4 bases and J by 5 bases, with 12 bases between the two germline ends. This CDR3 is built from 13 residues. The chain's CDR3 is CARSPNDLYGYTF. Written as DNA, the CDR3 is TGTGCCAGAAGCCCTAATGACTTATATGGCTACACCTTC.

The V and J genes are TRBV6-1 and TRBJ1-1; 7 nucleotides match TRBD1. Germline CDR1 reads MNHNS; CDR2 reads SASEGT. The CDR3 spans 14 residues. V dropped 6 bases and J dropped 8; count of bases not matched to a gene: 12. The CDR3 region has the DNA TGTGCCAGCAGGCGAGAACAGGGGCCGTTCGAAGCTTTCTTT. Its translation: CASRREQGPFEAFF.

The rearrangement uses TRBV7-8 and TRBJ2-2; 11 bases map to TRBD1. The CDR3 extends over 16 amino acids. V lost 5 bases, J lost 5 bases, and 7 bases stayed unmatched. Germline V gives CDR1 SGHVS, CDR2 FQNEAQ. The CDR3 DNA sequence: TGTGCCAGCAGCGATCGGGACAGGGGGTTGACCGGGGAGCTGTTTTTT. This gives the protein CASSDRDRGLTGELFF.

V is TRBV11-2 and J is TRBJ1-2, with D possibly TRBD1 on 5 matching bases. Germline lookup yields CDR1 SGHAT and CDR2 FQNNGV. The CDR3 is 15 amino acids. V lost 5 bases and J 6 bases, leaving 19 bases between the germline ends. CDR3 coding DNA: TGTGCCAGCAGCCTGGGGCGCCGGGCAGGTAATGGCTACACCTTC. This translates into CASSLGRRAGNGYTF.

The V and J genes are TRBV4-1 and TRBJ2-7; 11 bases are a match to TRBD1. V was pared by 4 bases and J by 2 bases, with 10 bases of the junction left unmatched. The CDR3 spans 17 residues. CDR1 MGHRA and CDR2 YSYEKL come from the germline V gene. The CDR3: CASSPLTGTGGAYEQYF. CDR3 nucleotides: TGCGCCAGCAGCCCTCTCACCGGGACAGGGGGTGCCTACGAGCAGTACTTC.

The V call is TRBV5-6, the J call TRBJ1-5, with unresolved D. Between the trimmed V and J ends, which lost 4 bases and 5 bases, there was a span of 13 bases. Germline V lookup: CDR1 SGHDT, CDR2 YYEEEE. The CDR3 contains 14 residues. Written as DNA, the CDR3 is TGTGCCAGCAGCCACTACGGGAGAGATCAGCCCCAGCATTTT. Amino acids: CASSHYGRDQPQHF.

This chain links TRBV9 with TRBJ2-7; D is possibly TRBD1 (6 bases). Looked up from germline, CDR1 is SGDLS and CDR2 is YYNGEE. The V gene lost 0 bases and the J gene lost 5 bases, with 21 bases spanning the gap. This CDR3 comprises 17 residues. CDR3 in amino acids: CASSVDLGAGVVNEQYF. The CDR3 DNA reads TGTGCCAGCAGCGTAGACTTAGGAGCAGGGGTAGTGAACGAGCAGTACTTC.

This sequence joins TRBV9 and TRBJ2-7, with TRBD1 matching over 9 bases. This CDR3 has 14 residues. Germline-derived CDR1 and CDR2 are SGDLS and YYNGEE. J lost 6 bases, V lost 2 bases, and 6 bases had no gene match. The CDR3 loop is CASSVGTGYREQYF. CDR3 nucleotide sequence: TGTGCCAGCAGCGTCGGGACAGGGTATCGCGAGCAGTACTTC.

This clone appeared once. This chain uses TRBV2 with TRBJ1-5; D is perhaps TRBD1 (6 bases). The CDR3 loop spans 15 amino acids. Trimming took 5 bases from V and 2 from J, leaving 13 bases between them. The germline V gene encodes CDR1 SNHLY and CDR2 FYNNEI. The CDR3 region is CASSLQGIGNQPQHF. The CDR3 nucleotides are TGTGCCAGCAGTTTACAGGGTATTGGCAATCAGCCCCAGCATTTT.

This clone was seen a handful of times. The chain employs TRBV25-1 and TRBJ1-2; D uncertain. This CDR3 is built from 13 residues. Trimming removed 5 bases at V and 4 bases at J, with 11 bases between. CDR1 and CDR2 from the germline V gene are MGHDK and SYGVNS. The chain's CDR3 is CASSLRTFYGYTF. In nucleotides, the CDR3 is TGTGCCAGCAGTCTGAGGACTTTCTATGGCTACACCTTC.

This clone was counted a single time. The chain has TRBV9 and TRBJ2-2; 10 nucleotides align to TRBD1. The CDR3 has 15 amino acids. Germline V gene data show CDR1 as SGDLS and CDR2 as YYNGEE. With 0 bases clipped from V and 5 bases from J, the junction kept 1 base outside the gene matches. The CDR3 spells CASSVGQGATGELFF. The CDR3 nucleotides read TGTGCCAGCAGCGTAGGACAGGGGGCTACCGGGGAGCTGTTTTTT.

The CDR3 reads CASSLAGGGNLYF. In DNA form, the CDR3 reads TGTGCCAGCAGCTTAGCCGGCGGGGGGAATCTGTATTTT. The chain couples TRBV11-1 to TRBJ2-3; 8 nucleotides line up with TRBD2. With 0 bases clipped from V and 14 bases from J, the junction kept 7 bases outside the gene matches. The CDR3 sequence is 13 residues long. CDR1 SGHAT and CDR2 FQDESV come from the germline V gene (reference sequence).

Concerning this clone itself: Other DNA variants within this sample encode the same CDR3. The chain joins TRBV5-1 to TRBJ2-7, with TRBD1 matching 7 bases. Looked up from germline, CDR1 is SGHRS and CDR2 is YFSETQ. The junction had 5 bases not matched to a gene; V was cut back by 5 bases and J by 0 bases. The CDR3 length is 14 residues. CDR3 in amino acids: CASSPGQSSYEQYF. DNA for the CDR3: TGCGCCAGCAGTCCGGGACAGAGCTCCTACGAGCAGTACTTC. The whole variable domain, filled in from reference TRBV5-1 and TRBJ2-7, reads KAGVTQTPRYLIKTRGQQVTLSCSPISGHRSVSWYQQTPGQGLQFLFEYFSETQRNKGNFPGRFSGRQFSNSRSEMNVSTLELGDSALYLCASSPGQSSYEQYFGPGTRLTVT.

The chain joins TRBV6-1 to TRBJ2-1; D unresolved. There are 11 residues in the CDR3. V lost 6 bases to trimming and J lost 2 bases, with 2 bases between them. Looked up from germline, CDR1 is MNHNS and CDR2 is SASEGT. For the CDR3, the DNA is TGTGCCAGCAGCACCTACAATGAGCAGTTCTTC. Translation: CASSTYNEQFF.

The chain carries TRBV13 and TRBJ1-4; 9 bases are shared with TRBD1. V dropped 5 bases and J dropped 9; count of bases not matched to a gene: 13. From germline, CDR1 is PRHDT and CDR2 FYEKMQ (reference sequence). The CDR3 has 16 residues. In DNA form, the CDR3 reads TGTGCCAGCAGCCCCCGGCCGGGACAGGGAAGGAAAAAACTGTTTTTT. Translation gives CASSPRPGQGRKKLFF.

This clone was detected only a few times. This sequence joins TRBV7-9 and TRBJ2-2, with D unresolved. V lost 1 base and J 2 bases, leaving 8 bases between the germline ends. Germline-derived CDR1 and CDR2 are SEHNR and FQNEAQ (reference sequence). The CDR3 length is 15 residues. CDR3 nucleotide sequence: TGTGCCAGCAGCTTAGTTGGTAGAAACACCGGGGAGCTGTTTTTT. The encoded protein is CASSLVGRNTGELFF.

The chain has TRBV4-1 and TRBJ2-7; 8 nucleotides line up with TRBD1. The CDR3 has 13 residues. Germline lookup yields CDR1 MGHRA and CDR2 YSYEKL. The V gene end was trimmed by 4 bases and the J gene end by 5 bases; junction bases not matched to a gene: 4. CDR3 nucleotides: TGCGCCAGCAGCCGGGGACAGGCTGACGAGCAGTACTTC. This gives the protein CASSRGQADEQYF.

The rearrangement links TRBV5-1 to TRBJ1-1; no firm D call. The CDR3 totals 15 residues. Trimming pared 3 bases from V and 1 base from J, leaving 13 bases between. Germline V gene data show CDR1 as SGHRS and CDR2 as YFSETQ. The CDR3 region is CASSWSGVGNTEAFF. The DNA of the CDR3 is TGCGCCAGCAGCTGGTCCGGGGTAGGGAACACTGAAGCTTTCTTT.

This clone appeared once. V usage is TRBV7-7 and J usage is TRBJ1-1; D may be TRBD1 (6 bases). V dropped 5 bases and J dropped 0 bases, with 25 bases sitting between them. There are 19 residues in the CDR3. The germline V gene encodes CDR1 SSHAT and CDR2 FNYEAQ (reference sequence). CDR3 loop: CASSRLFLGTPEMNTEAFF. The CDR3 DNA follows: TGTGCCAGCAGCAGGTTGTTTCTTGGGACACCAGAGATGAACACTGAAGCTTTCTTT.

The V call is TRBV5-6, the J call TRBJ1-2, with D perhaps TRBD1 (5 bases). This CDR3 region has 15 residues. Trimming stripped 0 bases from V and 1 base from J, with 10 bases between. From germline, CDR1 is SGHDT and CDR2 YYEEEE. This CDR3 reads CASSLDRHLNYGYTF. In nucleotides, the CDR3 is TGTGCCAGCAGCTTGGACAGGCATCTTAACTATGGCTACACCTTC.

This rearrangement joins TRBV4-3 to TRBJ2-1; unclear D gene. In germline, CDR1 is LGHNA, CDR2 YSLEER. The CDR3 runs to 15 residues. Trimming shortened V by 1 base and J by 0 bases, and 7 bases separated the two germline ends. CDR3 region: CASSQALSSYNEQFF. The CDR3, as DNA: TGCGCCAGCAGCCAAGCGCTGAGCTCCTACAATGAGCAGTTCTTC.

This sequence joins TRBV5-4 and TRBJ2-1, with no clear D. CDR1 is SGHNT, CDR2 YYREEE, per germline (reference sequence). The CDR3 covers 13 residues. Trimming took 4 bases from V and 5 from J, leaving 10 bases between them. CDR3 region: CASSHSVDNEQFF. The CDR3 DNA follows: TGTGCCAGCAGCCATAGTGTAGACAATGAGCAGTTCTTC.

V gene TRBV4-1 combines with J gene TRBJ1-5; D is uncertain. Germline V lookup: CDR1 MGHRA, CDR2 YSYEKL. Between the trimmed V and J ends, which lost 1 base and 0 bases, there was a span of 7 bases. This CDR3 region has 15 residues. CDR3 residues: CASSQVQLSNQPQHF. The DNA for the CDR3 is TGCGCCAGCAGCCAAGTACAGCTTAGCAATCAGCCCCAGCATTTT.